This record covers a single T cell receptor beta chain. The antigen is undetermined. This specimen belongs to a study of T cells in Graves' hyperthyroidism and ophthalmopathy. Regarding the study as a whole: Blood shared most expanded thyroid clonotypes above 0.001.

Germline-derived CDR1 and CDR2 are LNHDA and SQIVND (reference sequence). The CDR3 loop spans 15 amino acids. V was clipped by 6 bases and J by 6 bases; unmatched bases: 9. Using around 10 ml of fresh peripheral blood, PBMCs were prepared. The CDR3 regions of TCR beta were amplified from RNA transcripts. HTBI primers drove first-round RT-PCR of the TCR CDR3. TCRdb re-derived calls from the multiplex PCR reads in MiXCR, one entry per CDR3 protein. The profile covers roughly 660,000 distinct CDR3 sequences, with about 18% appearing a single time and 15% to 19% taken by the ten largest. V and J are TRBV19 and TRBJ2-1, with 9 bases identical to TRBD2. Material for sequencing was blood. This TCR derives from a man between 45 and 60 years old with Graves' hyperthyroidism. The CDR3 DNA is TGTGCCAGTAGAGGACTAGCGCCCTTGTTCAATGAGCAGTTCTTC. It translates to CASRGLAPLFNEQFF.